This passage covers 29 T cell receptor beta chains from one sample sequenced in a study of cytomegalovirus exposure and HLA in healthy donors. Only in-frame clones appear in the TCRdb table, and some are missing; sequencing was by immunoSEQ multiplex PCR. The sample has about 220,000 clones; 80% to 90% are singletons. The source material was PBMCs. The receptors come from a man younger than 35 in good health and CMV-seronegative.

This sequence joins TRBV7-9 and TRBJ2-7, with D maybe TRBD2 (6 bases). CDR3 length equals 12 residues. CDR1 is SEHNR and CDR2 is FQNEAQ in the germline V gene (reference sequence). The V end was cut by 5 bases, the J end by 4 bases, with 9 bases between. The CDR3 bases are TGTGCCAGCAGCCCCGGGACTTACGAGCAGTACTTC. Protein product: CASSPGTYEQYF.

The gene calls are TRBV11-2 and TRBJ2-7; TRBD2 aligns across 11 bases. Germline CDR1 SGHAT, CDR2 FQNNGV. The CDR3 length is 15 residues. Germline trimming cut 1 base from V and 3 bases from J; bases unmatched to any gene: 2. CDR3: CASSLVGTSGYEQYF. CDR3 nucleotides: TGTGCCAGCAGCTTAGTCGGGACTAGCGGCTACGAGCAGTACTTC. The variable domain in full, with the rest retrieved from reference TRBV11-2 and TRBJ2-7, is EAGVAQSPRYKIIEKRQSVAFWCNPISGHATLYWYQQILGQGPKLLIQFQNNGVVDDSQLPKDRFSAERLKGVDSTLKIQPAKLEDSAVYLCASSLVGTSGYEQYFGPGTRLTVT.

The rearrangement links TRBV6-5 to TRBJ2-7, with 12 positions matching TRBD2. CDR1 is MNHEY, CDR2 SVGAGI, per germline. The CDR3 spans 15 residues. V shed 7 bases, J shed 6 bases, and the junction held 10 bases outside the gene matches. CDR3 sequence reads: CASTVTSGSKGEQYF. CDR3 nucleotide sequence: TGTGCCAGCACTGTGACTAGCGGGAGTAAGGGCGAGCAGTACTTC.

This chain joins TRBV5-1 and TRBJ2-2, with TRBD2 as a possible D gene (6 bases). Trimming shortened V by 1 base and J by 6 bases, and 13 bases separated the two germline ends. The germline V gene has CDR1 SGHRS and CDR2 YFSETQ. CDR3 size: 15 residues. In nucleotides, the CDR3 is TGCGCCAGCAGCTTGTGGGGGGAAGAGGCCGGGGAGCTGTTTTTT. Protein product: CASSLWGEEAGELFF.

This sequence joins TRBV18 and TRBJ1-6; the D is unclear. The CDR3 is 11 amino acids. Looked up from germline, CDR1 is KGHSH and CDR2 is LQKENI. V was trimmed by 6 bases and J by 10 bases, leaving 7 bases between them. CDR3 loop: CASSAASPLHF. In nucleotides, the CDR3 is TGTGCCAGCTCCGCGGCCTCACCCCTCCACTTT.

This clone occurred once. V usage is TRBV7-2 and J usage is TRBJ2-5; the match to TRBD1 covers 7 bases. The CDR3 runs to 13 residues. The V gene's germline CDR1 is SGHTA and CDR2 FQGNSA. The ends lost 4 bases at V and 4 bases at J; junction bases unmatched: 3. This chain's CDR3 is CASSSWTGETQYF. In DNA form, the CDR3 reads TGTGCCAGCAGCTCTTGGACAGGAGAGACCCAGTACTTC.

The gene calls are TRBV5-6 and TRBJ2-3, with 9 bases that match TRBD2. Germline assignment: CDR1 SGHDT and CDR2 YYEEEE. Unmatched junction bases numbered 12, after V lost 1 base and J lost 6 bases. The length of the CDR3 is 17 residues. The CDR3 nucleotides read TGTGCCAGCAGCTTGCTGTATGCGGGAGGGAGAGGGGATACGCAGTATTTT. Its translation is CASSLLYAGGRGDTQYF.

The DNA of the CDR3 is TGTGCCATCAGTGAGTCGACTGTCCCCCGGGAGCTGTTTTTT. It is translated as CAISESTVPRELFF. The V and J genes are TRBV10-3 and TRBJ2-2; D call uncertain. CDR1 and CDR2 (germline): ENHRY, SYGVKD. Trimming stripped 0 bases from V and 9 bases from J, with 11 bases between. This CDR3 has 14 amino acids.

As regards this clone: This same CDR3 is encoded by further DNA sequences in the sample. The chain links TRBV18 to TRBJ1-2, with unresolved D. This CDR3 spans 13 amino acids. Germline CDR1 reads KGHSH; CDR2 reads LQKENI. Between the trimmed V and J ends, which lost 3 bases and 0 bases, there was a span of 5 bases. The CDR3 sequence is CASSPTANYGYTF. CDR3 coding DNA: TGTGCCAGCTCACCCACAGCTAACTATGGCTACACCTTC.

The J gene is TRBJ1-1, the V gene TRBV10-3; 8 bases map to TRBD1. This CDR3 has 15 amino acids. The trim removed 5 bases at V and 0 bases at J, leaving 5 bases unmatched. Germline V lookup: CDR1 ENHRY, CDR2 SYGVKD. The CDR3 protein is CAISTGTGMNTEAFF. In DNA, the CDR3 is TGTGCCATCAGTACCGGGACAGGCATGAACACTGAAGCTTTCTTT.

The chain combines TRBV6-4 with TRBJ1-1; D is uncertain. Looked up from germline, CDR1 is MRHNA and CDR2 is SNTAGT. This CDR3 has 14 residues. Trimming removed 6 bases from V and 1 base from J, with 12 bases in between. CDR3 nucleotide sequence: TGTGCCAGCAGCCCGAACCCCGGGAACACTGAAGCTTTCTTT. Protein product: CASSPNPGNTEAFF.

This sequence joins TRBV4-3 and TRBJ1-2; 7 nucleotides line up with TRBD1. V trimming: 4 bases; J trimming: 7 bases; junction bases outside the gene matches: 9. Germline V gene data show CDR1 as LGHNA and CDR2 as YSLEER. The CDR3 covers 14 residues. The chain's CDR3 is CASSRNRGERGYTF. The CDR3 DNA reads as TGCGCCAGCAGCCGAAACAGGGGTGAGCGTGGCTACACCTTC.

This chain uses TRBV27 with TRBJ2-5; TRBD2 might be the D (5 bases). CDR3 size: 15 residues. V was trimmed by 3 bases and J by 5 bases, leaving 16 bases between them. Looked up from germline, CDR1 is MNHEY and CDR2 is SMNVEV (reference sequence). This CDR3 reads CASSFRDRVGETQYF. The CDR3 nucleotides read TGTGCCAGCAGTTTTCGGGATAGGGTCGGGGAGACCCAGTACTTC.

The chain uses TRBV7-9 and TRBJ2-3; the match to TRBD2 covers 11 bases. V gave up 4 bases and J gave up 4 bases; unmatched junction bases: 4. Germline V lookup: CDR1 SEHNR, CDR2 FQNEAQ (reference sequence). The CDR3 length is 15 residues. The CDR3 DNA reads as TGTGCCAGCAGCTCTACTAGCGGGGGCGCAGATACGCAGTATTTT. The encoded protein is CASSSTSGGADTQYF.

The J gene is TRBJ1-1, the V gene TRBV29-1; a possible D gene is TRBD1 (5 bases). Trimming pared 5 bases from V and 5 bases from J, leaving 15 bases between. The CDR3 runs 13 residues. CDR1 SQVTM and CDR2 ANQGSEA come from the germline V gene. CDR3 coding DNA: TGCAGCGTTCTGGGGGAGGGAGGGACTGAAGCTTTCTTT. It yields the protein CSVLGEGGTEAFF.

This clone was detected a few times. The chain links TRBV5-1 to TRBJ1-4, with 8 nucleotides matching TRBD1. Germline CDR1 and CDR2: SGHRS and YFSETQ. The CDR3 consists of 16 residues. The ends lost 0 bases at V and 5 bases at J; junction bases unmatched: 6. The CDR3 coding sequence is TGCGCCAGCAGCTTGGAGGTCACAGGGGGGAATGAAAAACTGTTTTTT. Amino acids: CASSLEVTGGNEKLFF.

This chain links TRBV4-3 with TRBJ2-3, with 8 bases that match TRBD1. The CDR3 runs 18 residues. Germline-derived CDR1 and CDR2 are LGHNA and YSLEER. With 0 bases clipped from V and 5 bases from J, the junction kept 13 bases outside the gene matches. This CDR3 reads CASSQDRGHRGSKDTQYF. CDR3 bases: TGCGCCAGCAGCCAAGATCGGGGCCACAGGGGGTCAAAAGATACGCAGTATTTT.

The J gene is TRBJ2-2, the V gene TRBV10-3; tentative D call: TRBD2 (5 bases). This CDR3 region has 14 residues. V gave up 0 bases and J gave up 6 bases, with 8 bases separating them. Germline CDR1 and CDR2: ENHRY and SYGVKD. In DNA form, the CDR3 reads TGTGCCATCAGTGAGTCGACTAAGCCCGGGGAGCTGTTTTTT. It encodes CAISESTKPGELFF.

The J gene is TRBJ1-2, the V gene TRBV7-2; 9 bases line up with TRBD1. Germline trimming cut 3 bases from V and 5 bases from J; bases unmatched to any gene: 4. There are 14 residues in the CDR3. Germline V lookup: CDR1 SGHTA, CDR2 FQGNSA. The CDR3 spells CASSFRDRAYGYTF. The CDR3 DNA follows: TGTGCCAGCAGCTTTCGGGACAGGGCGTATGGCTACACCTTC.

The V and J genes are TRBV28 and TRBJ2-1; perhaps TRBD2 as D (6 bases). Germline loops: CDR1 MDHEN, CDR2 SYDVKM. Trimming removed 5 bases from V and 13 bases from J, with 15 bases in between. This CDR3 spans 12 amino acids. The CDR3 region has the DNA TGTGCCAGCAGTCCCATAACTAGCTCCCAGTTCTTC. This translates into CASSPITSSQFF. Drawing the rest from reference TRBV28 and TRBJ2-1, the complete variable domain is DVKVTQSSRYLVKRTGEKVFLECVQDMDHENMFWYRQDPGLGLRLIYFSYDVKMKEKGDIPEGYSVSREKKERFSLILESASTNQTSMYLCASSPITSSQFFGPGTRLTVL.

This clone has only a few counts. This sequence joins TRBV15 and TRBJ2-7, with 7 bases identical to TRBD1. Losses at the gene ends were 3 bases for V and 3 bases for J; bases not matched to a gene: 8. Germline assignment: CDR1 LNHNV and CDR2 YYDKDF (reference sequence). This CDR3 has 15 amino acids. The CDR3 sequence: CATSRLRGPNYEQYF. CDR3 DNA: TGTGCCACCAGCAGGCTGAGGGGGCCCAACTACGAGCAGTACTTC. Combining the CDR3 with reference TRBV15 and TRBJ2-7 gives the whole variable domain DAMVIQNPRYQVTQFGKPVTLSCSQTLNHNVMYWYQQKSSQAPKLLFHYYDKDFNNEADTPDNFQSRRPNTSFCFLDIRSPGLGDTAMYLCATSRLRGPNYEQYFGPGTRLTVT.

V usage is TRBV6-5 and J usage is TRBJ1-1; possibly TRBD1 for D (5 bases). The CDR3 extends over 15 amino acids. Germline CDR1 MNHEY, CDR2 SVGAGI. Between the trimmed V and J ends, which lost 2 bases and 0 bases, there was a span of 10 bases. The CDR3 DNA follows: TGTGCCAGCAGTTACGGGGGAGGCATGAACACTGAAGCTTTCTTT. This sequence encodes CASSYGGGMNTEAFF.

The V and J genes are TRBV4-3 and TRBJ1-2; a weak D match, TRBD1 (6 bases). Trimming cost V 4 bases and J 4 bases, with 10 bases left between them. The CDR3 is 13 residues long. The germline CDR1 and CDR2 sequences are LGHNA and YSLEER. The CDR3 DNA is TGCGCCAGCAGCCCAGGGGTTTTCTATGGCTACACCTTC. Protein product: CASSPGVFYGYTF.

This chain connects TRBV18 to TRBJ2-1; 7 nucleotides agree with TRBD2. The CDR3 runs 16 residues. Germline-derived CDR1 and CDR2 are KGHSH and LQKENI. V lost 1 base, J lost 6 bases, and 9 bases stayed unmatched. The CDR3 nucleotides read TGTGCCAGCTCACCACTTGGGGCGGGGGTCGGCAATGAGCAGTTCTTC. Amino acid sequence: CASSPLGAGVGNEQFF.

The chain joins TRBV7-2 to TRBJ2-6; no reliable D call. V lost 4 bases, J lost 8 bases, and 12 bases lay in between. The germline CDR1 and CDR2 sequences are SGHTA and FQGNSA. This CDR3 has 14 residues. The CDR3 DNA reads as TGTGCCAGCAGCTCTAAGTTGCAAACCAACGTCCTGACTTTC. Amino acid sequence: CASSSKLQTNVLTF.

The chain uses TRBV5-3 and TRBJ1-5; 8 bases match TRBD1. TRBV5-3 is annotated as an ORF whose role is uncertain. V was pared by 3 bases and J by 0 bases, with 11 bases of the junction left unmatched. The CDR3 has 18 amino acids. The CDR3 DNA reads as TGTGCCAGAAGCTCACTAGAGGACAGGGCCTATAGCAATCAGCCCCAGCATTTT. Its protein product is CARSSLEDRAYSNQPQHF.

The chain carries TRBV2 and TRBJ2-5, with 8 nucleotides matching TRBD1. The V and J ends lost 6 bases and 5 bases, in that order; junction bases with no gene match: 11. Per the germline V gene, CDR1 is SNHLY and CDR2 is FYNNEI. This CDR3 has 15 amino acids. In nucleotides, the CDR3 is TGTGCCAGCAGCGATGGGGCAGGGGGCTTTGAGACCCAGTACTTC. Translation: CASSDGAGGFETQYF.

The chain employs TRBV18 and TRBJ1-2; 7 positions agree with TRBD1. CDR1 is KGHSH, CDR2 LQKENI, per germline. CDR3 length: 15 residues. V was pared by 2 bases and J by 4 bases, with 7 bases of the junction left unmatched. For the CDR3, the DNA is TGTGCCAGCTCACCAGGGCCAGGGGGTCCCTATGGCTACACCTTC. This translates into CASSPGPGGPYGYTF.

This clone occurred once. V and J are TRBV7-9 and TRBJ2-7, with D perhaps matching TRBD2 (5 bases). Between the trimmed V and J ends, which lost 5 bases and 1 base, there was a span of 15 bases. Germline V lookup: CDR1 SEHNR, CDR2 FQNEAQ (reference sequence). The length of the CDR3 is 15 residues. The DNA of the CDR3 is TGTGCCAGCAGCCGGTGGACTCGGGGATCCTACGAGCAGTACTTC. Its translation is CASSRWTRGSYEQYF.